The 2 T cell receptor beta chains reported below all come from one sample, sequenced in a study of human T cells and chemical hapten exposure. Sample time point: patch test 2, 6 weeks after DPC sensitization. Stated treatment: therapeutic diphenylcyclopropenone sensitization with weekly scalp DPC. TCRdb recomputed calls from the RACE reads with MiXCR, one row per CDR3 protein. This table holds just over 350,000 distinct CDR3 sequences, about 6.9% found once. Material: whole blood, obtained in connection with sensitization to the hapten diphenylcyclopropenone (DPC). These receptors were obtained from a woman younger than 30 with alopecia areata. Some clones in this sample may be carry-over from other donors' samples.

This clonotype was picked up many times. This chain uses TRBV5-6 with TRBJ2-4; 9 bases agree with TRBD1. This CDR3 comprises 13 residues. Germline CDR1 is SGHDT and CDR2 is YYEEEE. The V gene end was trimmed by 9 bases and the J gene end by 6 bases; junction bases not matched to a gene: 7. CDR3: CATGQGPLNIQYF. The CDR3 DNA reads as TGTGCCACCGGACAGGGGCCCCTAAACATTCAGTACTTC.

The chain combines TRBV15 with TRBJ2-3, with a tentative D call TRBD2 (5 bases). Deletions cut 5 bases from V and 1 base from J, with 16 bases between. This CDR3 contains 16 residues. CDR1 and CDR2 from the germline V gene are LNHNV and YYDKDF (reference sequence). The CDR3 DNA follows: TGTGCCACCAGCCTGGGTTCTTGGCGGGGCACAGATACGCAGTATTTT. It encodes CATSLGSWRGTDTQYF.